These T cell receptor beta chains were read from a single sample in a study of cytomegalovirus exposure and HLA in healthy donors. Using immunoSEQ multiplex PCR, the repertoire was profiled, and TCRdb retains in-frame clones only, with some absent. Recorded for this sample: 80,000 to 100,000 clones. The sequencing sample was made of PBMCs. Every receptor here comes from a woman aged 25-40 years in good health and CMV-seronegative. The CDR3 runs from the conserved cysteine through the conserved F or W. The order of the fields is V gene, D gene, CDR3 length, J gene, CDR3 DNA, CDR3 protein. The D gene is left open where the match is weak.

>TRBV19|TRBD2|14|TRBJ2-1
TGTGCCAGTAGTACTAGCGGGGCATACAATGAGCAGTTCTTC
CASSTSGAYNEQFF
>TRBV9|TRBD2|17|TRBJ2-1
TGTGCCAGCAGCCCCGGGTCTAGCGGGATTAAATACAATGAGCAGTTCTTC
CASSPGSSGIKYNEQFF
>TRBV5-1|NA|16|TRBJ2-3
TGCGCCAGCAGCTTGGAATCTAGCGCCTTCACAGATACGCAGTATTTT
CASSLESSAFTDTQYF
>TRBV19|TRBD1|14|TRBJ1-2
TGTGCCACTAGCTGGGACAGGGGCTCCGGGAGCTACACCTTC
CATSWDRGSGSYTF
>TRBV18|NA|14|TRBJ2-3
TGTGCCAGCTCACCAGGGACGGGAGTAGATACGCAGTATTTT
CASSPGTGVDTQYF
>TRBV5-1|TRBD1|14|TRBJ1-1
TGCGCCAGCAGCTTACGGACAGGGGTAACTGAAGCTTTCTTT
CASSLRTGVTEAFF
>TRBV5-1|NA|16|TRBJ1-1
TGCGCCAGCACTAAACAGGGCACACTCATGAACACTGAAGCTTTCTTT
CASTKQGTLMNTEAFF
>TRBV6-6|NA|13|TRBJ2-5
TGTGCCAGCAGCATAGACTACCAAGAGACCCAGTACTTC
CASSIDYQETQYF
>TRBV5-1|NA|18|TRBJ1-3
TGCGCCAGCAGCTTGCCCTCCGACAGGACTGTCTCTGGAAACACCATATATTTT
CASSLPSDRTVSGNTIYF
>TRBV6-6|NA|14|TRBJ2-6
TGTGCCAGCAGCCTCGGTTCTGGGGCCAACGTCCTGACTTTC
CASSLGSGANVLTF
>TRBV2|NA|14|TRBJ1-6
TGTGCCAGCAGTGCCAGGGGTGAGAATTCACCCCTCCACTTT
CASSARGENSPLHF
>TRBV13|TRBD1|16|TRBJ2-1
TGTGCCAGCAGCAGAGTAGGGGACAGGGGGCTCAATGAGCAGTTCTTC
CASSRVGDRGLNEQFF
>TRBV7-6|TRBD1|16|TRBJ1-6
TGTGCCAGCAGCCCCCGGACAGGGCTCGGAAATTCACCCCTCCACTTT
CASSPRTGLGNSPLHF
>TRBV5-1|NA|15|TRBJ1-3
TGCGCCAGCAGCGCCGACAGTGCTTCTGGAAACACCATATATTTT
CASSADSASGNTIYF
>TRBV10-1|NA|14|TRBJ1-2
TGCGCCAGCAGTGAGCGGCAGGGGCCCTATGGCTACACCTTC
CASSERQGPYGYTF
>TRBV5-4|TRBD1|14|TRBJ1-2
TGTGCCAGCAGCCGGGACAGGGATGACTATGGCTACACCTTC
CASSRDRDDYGYTF
>TRBV10-3|NA|13|TRBJ1-4
TGTGCCACCTCGGGGGGGATGGACGAAAAACTGTTTTTT
CATSGGMDEKLFF
>TRBV2|TRBD1|12|TRBJ1-2
TGTGCCAGCAGTGAAACAGGGGGGGGCTACACCTTC
CASSETGGGYTF
>TRBV4-2|NA|14|TRBJ2-1
TGTGCCAGCAGCCAATCCACTACGTACAATGAGCAGTTCTTC
CASSQSTTYNEQFF
>TRBV7-6|TRBD1|18|TRBJ1-5
TGTGCCAGCAGCGCAGACCCCCACAGGGGTTGGGGCAATCAGCCCCAGCATTTT
CASSADPHRGWGNQPQHF
>TRBV6-5|NA|14|TRBJ2-5
TGTGCCAGCAGTTACTCGGCTAGCGCGGAGACCCAGTACTTC
CASSYSASAETQYF
>TRBV27|NA|14|TRBJ2-6
TGTGCCAGCAGCCCCCTCTCTGGGGCCAACGTCCTGACTTTC
CASSPLSGANVLTF
>TRBV7-6|TRBD2|14|TRBJ2-5
TGTGCCAGCAGTACTAGCGGGGGGGCAGGTGAGCAGTACTTC
CASSTSGGAGEQYF
>TRBV19|NA|14|TRBJ1-5
TGTGCCAGTAGCGTCCGGGAGGGAAATCAGCCCCAGCATTTT
CASSVREGNQPQHF
>TRBV27|TRBD1|15|TRBJ1-5
TGTGCCAGCAGTCAGACAGGGGGCGTTCGTCAGCCCCAGCATTTT
CASSQTGGVRQPQHF
>TRBV6-5|NA|15|TRBJ1-1
TGTGCCAGCAGTTCCTCCCCTAGGTTAAATTCTGAAGCTTTCTTT
CASSSSPRLNSEAFF
>TRBV27|TRBD1|14|TRBJ2-7
TGTGCCAGCAGTATGACAGGGACCCCCTACGAGCAGTACTTC
CASSMTGTPYEQYF
>TRBV28|NA|13|TRBJ1-2
TGTGCCAGCAGCCCGGGGGGCAACTATGGCTACACCTTC
CASSPGGNYGYTF
>TRBV10-3|TRBD1|14|TRBJ1-5
TGTGCCATCAGAACAGGGGCTGGCAATCAGCCCCAGCATTTT
CAIRTGAGNQPQHF
>TRBV5-1|NA|15|TRBJ1-1
TGCGCCAGCAGCCCAGGACGGCGGGGGTTGGCTGAAGCTTTCTTT
CASSPGRRGLAEAFF
>TRBV19|NA|14|TRBJ2-2
TGTGCCAGTAGTGCAGGGCGGGAATCCGGGGAGCTGTTTTTT
CASSAGRESGELFF
>TRBV5-4|NA|15|TRBJ1-1
TGTGCCAGCAGCTTGGGTGGGGCCCTGAACACTGAAGCTTTCTTT
CASSLGGALNTEAFF